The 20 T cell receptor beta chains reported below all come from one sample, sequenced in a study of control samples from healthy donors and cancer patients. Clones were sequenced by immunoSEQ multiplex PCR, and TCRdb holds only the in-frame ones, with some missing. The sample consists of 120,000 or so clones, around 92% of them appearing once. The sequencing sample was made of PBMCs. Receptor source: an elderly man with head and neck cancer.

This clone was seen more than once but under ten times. In DNA, the CDR3 is TGCAGCGTTTCCCGTTTGTCTGAGCAGTTCTTC. It translates to CSVSRLSEQFF. The chain links TRBV29-1 to TRBJ2-1; D gene ambiguous. Trimming removed 5 bases from V and 9 bases from J, with 11 bases in between. CDR3 length: 11 residues. Germline V gene sequence: CDR1 SQVTM, CDR2 ANQGSEA.

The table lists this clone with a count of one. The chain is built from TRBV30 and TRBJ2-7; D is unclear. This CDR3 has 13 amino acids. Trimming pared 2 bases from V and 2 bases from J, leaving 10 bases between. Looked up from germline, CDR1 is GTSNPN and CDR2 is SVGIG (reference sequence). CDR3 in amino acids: CAWSFDGTYEQYF. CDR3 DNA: TGTGCCTGGAGTTTTGACGGTACCTACGAGCAGTACTTC. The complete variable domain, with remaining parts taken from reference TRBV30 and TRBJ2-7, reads SQTIHQWPATLVQPVGSPLSLECTVEGTSNPNLYWYRQAAGRGLQLLFYSVGIGQISSEVPQNLSASRPQDRQFILSSKKLLLSDSGFYLCAWSFDGTYEQYFGPGTRLTVT.

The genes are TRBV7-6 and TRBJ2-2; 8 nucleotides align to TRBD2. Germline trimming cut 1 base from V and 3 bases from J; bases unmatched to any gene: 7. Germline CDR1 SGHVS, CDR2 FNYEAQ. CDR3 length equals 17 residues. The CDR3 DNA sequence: TGTGCCAGCAGCTTAGAGGCCAGCGGGAGAGACACCGGGGAGCTGTTTTTT. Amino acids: CASSLEASGRDTGELFF.

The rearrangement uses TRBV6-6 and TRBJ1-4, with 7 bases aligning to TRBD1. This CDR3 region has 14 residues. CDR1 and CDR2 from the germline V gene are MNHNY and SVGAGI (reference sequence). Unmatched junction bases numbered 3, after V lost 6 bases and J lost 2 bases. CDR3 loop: CASSIGGTNEKLFF. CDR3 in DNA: TGTGCCAGCAGCATAGGGGGCACTAATGAAAAACTGTTTTTT.

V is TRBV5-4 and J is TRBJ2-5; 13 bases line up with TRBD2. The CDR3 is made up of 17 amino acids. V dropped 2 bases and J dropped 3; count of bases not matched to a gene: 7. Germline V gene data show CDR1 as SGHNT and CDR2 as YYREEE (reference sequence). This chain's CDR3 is CASSFRLAGGPEETQYF. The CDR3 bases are TGTGCCAGCAGCTTCCGACTAGCGGGGGGCCCAGAAGAGACCCAGTACTTC.

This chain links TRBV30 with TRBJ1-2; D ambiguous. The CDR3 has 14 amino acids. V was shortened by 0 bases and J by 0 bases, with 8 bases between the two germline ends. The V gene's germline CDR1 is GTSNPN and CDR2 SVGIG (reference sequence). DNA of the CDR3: TGTGCCTGGAGTGTGTATAGGACTAACTATGGCTACACCTTC. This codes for CAWSVYRTNYGYTF.

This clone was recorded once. This chain's CDR3 is CASSVVGAFQETQYF. For the CDR3, the DNA is TGTGCCAGCAGCGTAGTTGGGGCATTCCAAGAGACCCAGTACTTC. J is TRBJ2-7 and V is TRBV9; D is perhaps TRBD1 (5 bases). The J call may be in error: the DNA end matches TRBJ2-5 better. This CDR3 region has 15 residues. The germline gives CDR1 SGDLS, CDR2 YYNGEE.

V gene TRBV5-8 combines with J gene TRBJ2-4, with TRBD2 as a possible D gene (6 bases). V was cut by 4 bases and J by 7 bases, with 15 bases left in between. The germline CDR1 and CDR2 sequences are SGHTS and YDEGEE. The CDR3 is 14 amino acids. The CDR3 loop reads CASSLFGTDNIQYF. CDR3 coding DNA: TGTGCCAGCAGCCTTTTCGGGACTGATAACATTCAGTACTTC.

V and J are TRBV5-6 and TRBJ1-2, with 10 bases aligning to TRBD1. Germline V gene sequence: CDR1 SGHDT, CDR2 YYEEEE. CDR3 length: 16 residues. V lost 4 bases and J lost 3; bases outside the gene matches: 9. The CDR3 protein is CASSLRTGGHHYGYTF. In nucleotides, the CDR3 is TGTGCCAGCAGCCTACGGACAGGGGGGCACCACTATGGCTACACCTTC.

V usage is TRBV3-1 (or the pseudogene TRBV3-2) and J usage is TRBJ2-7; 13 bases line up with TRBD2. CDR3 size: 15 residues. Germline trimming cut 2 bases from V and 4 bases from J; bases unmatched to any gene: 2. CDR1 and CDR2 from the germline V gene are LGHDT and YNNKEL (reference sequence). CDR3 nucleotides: TGTGCCAGCAGCCAAACGACTAGCGGGGGGTACGAGCAGTACTTC. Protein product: CASSQTTSGGYEQYF.

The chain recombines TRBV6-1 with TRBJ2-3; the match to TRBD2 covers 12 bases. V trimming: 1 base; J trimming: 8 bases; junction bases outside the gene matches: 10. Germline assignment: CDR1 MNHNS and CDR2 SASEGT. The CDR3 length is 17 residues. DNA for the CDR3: TGTGCCAGCAGTGAAGAGGTTCTAGCGGGGGGGCGAGGTACGCAGTATTTT. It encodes CASSEEVLAGGRGTQYF.

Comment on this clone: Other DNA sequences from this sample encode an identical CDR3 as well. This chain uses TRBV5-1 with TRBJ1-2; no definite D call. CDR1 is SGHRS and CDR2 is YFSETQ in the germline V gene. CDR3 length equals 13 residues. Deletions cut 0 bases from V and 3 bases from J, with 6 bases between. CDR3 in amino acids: CASSLEGDYGYTF. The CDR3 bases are TGCGCCAGCAGCTTGGAGGGTGACTATGGCTACACCTTC.

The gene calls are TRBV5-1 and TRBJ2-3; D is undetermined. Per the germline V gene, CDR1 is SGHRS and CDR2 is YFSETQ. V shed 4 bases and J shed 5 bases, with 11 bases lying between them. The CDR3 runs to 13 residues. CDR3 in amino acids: CASSAAGRDTQYF. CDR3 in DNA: TGCGCCAGCAGCGCAGCAGGTAGAGATACGCAGTATTTT.

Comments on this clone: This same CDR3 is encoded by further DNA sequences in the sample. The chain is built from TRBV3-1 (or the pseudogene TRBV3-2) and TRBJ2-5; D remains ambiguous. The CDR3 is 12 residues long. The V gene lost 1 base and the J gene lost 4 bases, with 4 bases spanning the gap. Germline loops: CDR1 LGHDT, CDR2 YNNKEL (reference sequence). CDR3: CASSQVVETQYF. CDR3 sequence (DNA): TGTGCCAGCAGCCAAGTAGTAGAGACCCAGTACTTC.

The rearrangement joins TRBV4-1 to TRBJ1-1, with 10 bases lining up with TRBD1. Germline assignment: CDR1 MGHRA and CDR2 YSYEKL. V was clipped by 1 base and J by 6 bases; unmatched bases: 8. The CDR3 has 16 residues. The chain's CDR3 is CASSQVRQGASSEAFF. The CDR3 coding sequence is TGCGCCAGCAGCCAAGTAAGACAGGGGGCTTCTTCTGAAGCTTTCTTT.

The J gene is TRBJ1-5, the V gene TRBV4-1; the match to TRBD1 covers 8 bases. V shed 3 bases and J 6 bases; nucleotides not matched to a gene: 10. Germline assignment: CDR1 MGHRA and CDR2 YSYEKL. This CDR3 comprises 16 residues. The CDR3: CASSQTQGARGQPQHF. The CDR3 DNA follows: TGCGCCAGCAGCCAGACTCAGGGGGCGCGGGGTCAGCCCCAGCATTTT.

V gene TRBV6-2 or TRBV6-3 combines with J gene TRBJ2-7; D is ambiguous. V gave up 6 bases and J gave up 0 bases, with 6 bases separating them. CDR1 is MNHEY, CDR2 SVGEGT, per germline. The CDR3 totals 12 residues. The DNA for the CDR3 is TGTGCCAGCAGCCGCCACTCCTACGAGCAGTACTTC. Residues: CASSRHSYEQYF.

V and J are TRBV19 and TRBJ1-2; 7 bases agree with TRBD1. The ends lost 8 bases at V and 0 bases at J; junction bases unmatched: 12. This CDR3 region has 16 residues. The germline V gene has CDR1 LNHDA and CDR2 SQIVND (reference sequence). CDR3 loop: CASSDRVGVSNYGYTF. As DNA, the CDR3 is TGTGCCAGTTCCGACAGGGTTGGGGTGTCTAACTATGGCTACACCTTC.

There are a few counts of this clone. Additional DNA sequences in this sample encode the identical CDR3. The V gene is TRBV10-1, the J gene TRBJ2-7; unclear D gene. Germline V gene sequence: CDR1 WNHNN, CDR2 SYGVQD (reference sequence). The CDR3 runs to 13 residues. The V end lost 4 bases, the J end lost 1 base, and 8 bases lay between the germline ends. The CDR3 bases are TGCGCCAGCAGTGGACCCCCATCCTACGAGCAGTACTTC. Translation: CASSGPPSYEQYF.

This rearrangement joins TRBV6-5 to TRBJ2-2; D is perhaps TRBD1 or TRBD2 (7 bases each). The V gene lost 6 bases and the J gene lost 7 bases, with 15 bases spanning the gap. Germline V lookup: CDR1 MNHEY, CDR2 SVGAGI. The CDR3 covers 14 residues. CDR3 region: CASSSPGGGGELFF. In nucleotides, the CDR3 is TGTGCCAGCAGCTCCCCAGGGGGGGGCGGGGAGCTGTTTTTT.